The 17 T cell receptor beta chains below come from one sample, sequenced in a study of shared clonotypes between healthy human individuals. The protocol was immunoSEQ multiplex PCR, while the TCRdb copy is restricted to in-frame clones and leaves out a portion. Of about 110,000 clones listed, approximately 70% are singletons. Sequences were obtained from memory CD8+ T cells sorted from blood. Indicated subset: CD45RO+ cells pooled with CCR7-negative TemRA cells. The receptor set was obtained from a woman aged 30 to 39 in good health.

This chain connects TRBV5-4 to TRBJ2-5; D ambiguous. The CDR3 totals 13 residues. Germline V gene data show CDR1 as SGHNT and CDR2 as YYREEE (reference sequence). The V end lost 0 bases, the J end lost 2 bases, and 5 bases lay between the germline ends. The CDR3 reads CASSLELQETQYF. CDR3 DNA: TGTGCCAGCAGCTTGGAGTTGCAAGAGACCCAGTACTTC.

This clone has at least ten counts. The chain carries TRBV28 and TRBJ2-7; 9 nucleotides align to TRBD1. Germline lookup yields CDR1 MDHEN and CDR2 SYDVKM. The CDR3 sequence is 14 residues long. Germline trimming cut 10 bases from V and 4 bases from J; bases unmatched to any gene: 11. The CDR3: CAIQYRDRVYEQYF. Here the CDR3 DNA reads TGTGCCATACAATACCGGGACAGGGTATACGAGCAGTACTTC.

The V call is TRBV19, the J call TRBJ2-7; D not certain. From germline, CDR1 is LNHDA and CDR2 SQIVND (reference sequence). CDR3 length: 15 residues. V gave up 5 bases and J gave up 3 bases, with 17 bases separating them. This CDR3 is CASSPGSPGDYEQYF. For the CDR3, the DNA is TGTGCCAGTAGTCCTGGTTCTCCTGGGGACTACGAGCAGTACTTC. Full variable domain (rest looked up from reference TRBV19 and TRBJ2-7): DGGITQSPKYLFRKEGQNVTLSCEQNLNHDAMYWYRQDPGQGLRLIYYSQIVNDFQKGDIAEGYSVSREKKESFPLTVTSAQKNPTAFYLCASSPGSPGDYEQYFGPGTRLTVT.

The chain couples TRBV4-1 to TRBJ1-1; D is uncertain. The germline V gene has CDR1 MGHRA and CDR2 YSYEKL. Trimming removed 7 bases from V and 0 bases from J, with 18 bases in between. CDR3 length: 16 amino acids. CDR3 protein: CASTTEERRVNTEAFF. Written as DNA, the CDR3 is TGCGCCAGCACCACGGAGGAGAGACGGGTGAACACTGAAGCTTTCTTT.

The chain joins TRBV28 to TRBJ2-7; 9 nucleotides line up with TRBD1. V was pared by 5 bases and J by 3 bases, with 11 bases of the junction left unmatched. The germline gives CDR1 MDHEN, CDR2 SYDVKM. This CDR3 has 16 amino acids. Here the CDR3 reads CASSLRQGGPNYEQYF. CDR3 nucleotide sequence: TGTGCCAGCAGTCTACGACAGGGGGGGCCGAACTACGAGCAGTACTTC.

The chain carries TRBV18 and TRBJ1-5; D unclear. The CDR3 extends over 15 amino acids. Germline assignment: CDR1 KGHSH and CDR2 LQKENI. The V gene lost 4 bases and the J gene lost 6 bases, with 16 bases spanning the gap. In DNA form, the CDR3 reads TGTGCCAGCTCACTGGGGTTTGAGCGGGGTCAGCCCCAGCATTTT. As protein: CASSLGFERGQPQHF.

With regard to this clone: Different DNA sequences within this sample yield the same CDR3. This chain uses TRBV29-1 with TRBJ2-1, with 7 bases fitting TRBD2. The trim removed 4 bases at V and 3 bases at J, leaving 3 bases unmatched. This CDR3 region has 13 residues. The germline CDR1 and CDR2 sequences are SQVTM and ANQGSEA. The CDR3 region is CSVVLADYNEQFF. The CDR3, as DNA: TGCAGCGTTGTTCTAGCGGACTACAATGAGCAGTTCTTC.

The genes are TRBV28 and TRBJ2-7; 8 bases map to TRBD1. From germline, CDR1 is MDHEN and CDR2 SYDVKM. V gave up 5 bases and J gave up 2 bases; unmatched junction bases: 5. The CDR3 runs to 14 residues. CDR3 residues: CASSGTGRTYEQYF. In DNA form, the CDR3 reads TGTGCCAGCAGTGGGACAGGACGAACCTACGAGCAGTACTTC.

This clone was found many times. The chain uses TRBV16 and TRBJ2-1; 10 nucleotides line up with TRBD2. The CDR3 contains 17 residues. The V gene end was trimmed by 4 bases and the J gene end by 8 bases; junction bases not matched to a gene: 14. Germline V CDR1 and CDR2: KGHSY, FQNENV. Here the CDR3 reads CASSRRRASGSGDEQFF. DNA of the CDR3: TGTGCCAGCAGCCGAAGACGCGCTAGCGGGAGTGGGGATGAGCAGTTCTTC.

The chain carries TRBV25-1 and TRBJ2-5, with a tentative D call TRBD2 (5 bases). Germline V gene lookup returns CDR1 MGHDK and CDR2 SYGVNS. The CDR3 runs to 13 residues. V lost 4 bases and J 2 bases, leaving 8 bases between the germline ends. The CDR3 coding sequence is TGTGCCAGCAGTGGGACTCCACAAGAGACCCAGTACTTC. Translated, it gives CASSGTPQETQYF.

This clone was seen a handful of times. The V gene is TRBV28, the J gene TRBJ2-7; D might be TRBD1 (6 bases). Trimming pared 6 bases from V and 2 bases from J, leaving 14 bases between. The CDR3 spans 14 residues. Germline CDR1 MDHEN, CDR2 SYDVKM. The CDR3 protein is CASRPQGYPYEQYF. CDR3 bases: TGTGCCAGCAGACCACAGGGATACCCCTACGAGCAGTACTTC. Combining the CDR3 with reference TRBV28 and TRBJ2-7 gives the whole variable domain DVKVTQSSRYLVKRTGEKVFLECVQDMDHENMFWYRQDPGLGLRLIYFSYDVKMKEKGDIPEGYSVSREKKERFSLILESASTNQTSMYLCASRPQGYPYEQYFGPGTRLTVT.

This chain uses TRBV29-1 with TRBJ2-1, with D perhaps TRBD1 (5 bases). The CDR3 runs to 15 residues. Trimming took off 2 bases at V and 1 base at J, with 12 bases between the two ends. Per germline, CDR1 SQVTM and CDR2 ANQGSEA. The CDR3 spells CSVEMTALSYNEQFF. The CDR3 DNA sequence: TGCAGCGTTGAAATGACAGCCCTTTCCTACAATGAGCAGTTCTTC.

The rearrangement links TRBV10-3 to TRBJ2-7; D uncertain. V lost 3 bases, J lost 4 bases, and 16 bases lay in between. In germline, CDR1 is ENHRY, CDR2 SYGVKD. CDR3 length: 15 residues. The CDR3, as DNA: TGTGCCATCAGTGATATGAACAGTCTACTATACGAGCAGTACTTC. Its translation is CAISDMNSLLYEQYF.

The chain recombines TRBV13 with TRBJ2-7; the D gene is possibly TRBD1 (6 bases). CDR3 length: 13 residues. Trimming cost V 5 bases and J 7 bases, with 15 bases left between them. CDR1 is PRHDT, CDR2 FYEKMQ, per germline (reference sequence). The CDR3 nucleotides are TGTGCCAGCAGCGAACGACAGGATTTTGAGCAGTACTTC. This gives the protein CASSERQDFEQYF.

This clone was counted only a few times. The CDR3 is CASSPYSNQPQHF. The CDR3 DNA reads as TGTGCCAGCAGCCCGTATAGCAATCAGCCCCAGCATTTT. The rearrangement links TRBV28 to TRBJ1-5; D remains ambiguous. CDR3 length: 13 residues. The V and J ends lost 6 bases and 0 bases respectively, with 6 bases between them. From germline, CDR1 is MDHEN and CDR2 SYDVKM.

This clone was found many times. Additional DNA sequences in this sample encode the identical CDR3. The chain has TRBV11-2 and TRBJ1-1; possibly TRBD1 for D (5 bases). There are 16 residues in the CDR3. Germline CDR1 reads SGHAT; CDR2 reads FQNNGV. Trimming removed 3 bases at V and 6 bases at J, with 20 bases between. The CDR3 loop reads CASSFVLGEGISEAFF. CDR3 in DNA: TGTGCCAGCAGCTTCGTCCTGGGGGAGGGCATCTCTGAAGCTTTCTTT.

CDR3 loop: CASSAKGGLAGGKETQYF. The CDR3 coding sequence is TGTGCCAGCAGCGCTAAGGGTGGACTAGCGGGAGGAAAAGAGACCCAGTACTTC. This chain connects TRBV25-1 to TRBJ2-5; 14 nucleotides line up with TRBD2. CDR3 length: 18 amino acids. The J segment lost 3 bases and the V segment lost 6 bases, leaving 12 bases of the junction unmatched. CDR1 and CDR2 (germline): MGHDK, SYGVNS.